The rows below give T cell receptor beta chains drawn from one sample of a study of T cell responses to AZD1222 COVID-19 vaccine. Measured with immunoSEQ multiplex PCR; TCRdb has only the in-frame clones, and not every one. The sample contains 75,000 to 95,000 clones, roughly 85% of which appear only once. This specimen consisted of peripheral blood, obtained 28 days after the second AZD1222 dose. These receptors were obtained from an adult who received the AZD1222 COVID-19 vaccine. Both conserved end residues are part of each CDR3. The D gene is left open where the match is weak. A clone size is listed for some rows: how often the clone was seen (once, few, many), or a class if it is expanded.

v_call: TRBV5-6
clone_size: .
j_call: TRBJ2-7
d_call: TRBD2
cdr3_aa: CASSLVSGGLTYEQYF
cdr3_nt: TGTGCCAGCAGCTTGGTTAGCGGGGGCCTCACCTACGAGCAGTACTTC

v_call: TRBV7-9
clone_size: .
j_call: TRBJ1-6
d_call: TRBD1
cdr3_aa: CASSLDDRGSSPLHF
cdr3_nt: TGTGCCAGCAGCTTAGACGACAGGGGCAGTTCACCCCTCCACTTT

v_call: TRBV5-1
clone_size: once
j_call: TRBJ1-2
d_call: .
cdr3_aa: CASSLADRTDYGYTF
cdr3_nt: TGCGCCAGCAGCTTGGCTGACAGGACAGACTATGGCTACACCTTC

v_call: TRBV4-2
clone_size: .
j_call: TRBJ2-7
d_call: .
cdr3_aa: CASGPLVGVDEQYF
cdr3_nt: TGTGCCAGCGGCCCCCTAGTCGGGGTCGACGAGCAGTACTTC

v_call: TRBV5-1
clone_size: .
j_call: TRBJ2-7
d_call: .
cdr3_aa: CASSLLAGQGVSNEQYF
cdr3_nt: TGCGCCAGCAGCTTACTGGCTGGGCAGGGAGTGAGCAACGAGCAGTACTTC

v_call: TRBV6-5
clone_size: .
j_call: TRBJ2-7
d_call: .
cdr3_aa: CASSRTLSSYEQYF
cdr3_nt: TGTGCCAGCAGTCGGACTCTTAGCTCCTACGAGCAGTACTTC

v_call: TRBV9
clone_size: .
j_call: TRBJ2-7
d_call: TRBD1
cdr3_aa: CASSPGGGQGFREQYF
cdr3_nt: TGTGCCAGCAGCCCAGGGGGGGGACAGGGCTTTCGCGAGCAGTACTTC

v_call: TRBV5-1
clone_size: .
j_call: TRBJ2-5
d_call: TRBD2
cdr3_aa: CASSPRTSRQETQYF
cdr3_nt: TGCGCCAGCAGCCCCCGGACTAGCAGACAAGAGACCCAGTACTTC

v_call: TRBV4-1
clone_size: once
j_call: TRBJ1-5
d_call: .
cdr3_aa: CASSLGVEESNQPQHF
cdr3_nt: TGCGCCAGCAGCCTCGGAGTGGAGGAAAGCAATCAGCCCCAGCATTTT

v_call: TRBV20-1
clone_size: few
j_call: TRBJ2-7
d_call: .
cdr3_aa: CSASPLGEQYF
cdr3_nt: TGCAGTGCTAGTCCATTGGGGGAGCAGTACTTC

v_call: TRBV11-2
clone_size: .
j_call: TRBJ1-2
d_call: .
cdr3_aa: CASSLPAGWGYTF
cdr3_nt: TGTGCCAGCAGCCTCCCCGCCGGATGGGGCTACACCTTC

v_call: TRBV19
clone_size: .
j_call: TRBJ2-5
d_call: .
cdr3_aa: CASSIGVSGAGETQYF
cdr3_nt: TGTGCCAGTAGTATTGGGGTTTCAGGGGCAGGGGAGACCCAGTACTTC

v_call: TRBV5-1
clone_size: .
j_call: TRBJ2-3
d_call: TRBD2
cdr3_aa: CASARRGDTDTQYF
cdr3_nt: TGCGCCAGCGCTCGGCGGGGGGACACAGATACGCAGTATTTT

v_call: TRBV28
clone_size: .
j_call: TRBJ1-5
d_call: .
cdr3_aa: CASSLSRGVWQPQHF
cdr3_nt: TGTGCCAGCAGTTTATCCAGAGGGGTATGGCAGCCCCAGCATTTT

v_call: TRBV2
clone_size: .
j_call: TRBJ1-2
d_call: TRBD1
cdr3_aa: CASRTDRGYGYTF
cdr3_nt: TGTGCCAGCAGAACCGACAGGGGCTATGGCTACACCTTC

v_call: TRBV5-6
clone_size: .
j_call: TRBJ1-6
d_call: TRBD1
cdr3_aa: CASSLVGAGGVSPLHF
cdr3_nt: TGTGCCAGCAGCTTGGTTGGGGCAGGGGGTGTATCACCCCTCCACTTT

v_call: TRBV6-2/TRBV6-3
clone_size: .
j_call: TRBJ1-5
d_call: TRBD1
cdr3_aa: CASSYLWTGGLRSQPQHF
cdr3_nt: TGTGCCAGCAGTTACTTGTGGACAGGGGGATTAAGAAGTCAGCCCCAGCATTTT

v_call: TRBV2
clone_size: .
j_call: TRBJ2-7
d_call: TRBD2
cdr3_aa: CASTPTSGSVGYEQYF
cdr3_nt: TGTGCCAGCACCCCGACTAGCGGGAGTGTTGGCTACGAGCAGTACTTC

v_call: TRBV12-3/TRBV12-4
clone_size: few
j_call: TRBJ1-1
d_call: .
cdr3_aa: CASSLGGGTEAFF
cdr3_nt: TGTGCCAGCAGTTTAGGGGGGGGCACTGAAGCTTTCTTT

v_call: TRBV10-1
clone_size: .
j_call: TRBJ2-1
d_call: .
cdr3_aa: CASSEEVANEQFF
cdr3_nt: TGCGCCAGCAGTGAGGAGGTGGCCAATGAGCAGTTCTTC

v_call: TRBV24-1
clone_size: .
j_call: TRBJ2-5
d_call: TRBD2
cdr3_aa: CATSDRSSGETQYF
cdr3_nt: TGTGCCACCAGTGATAGGTCTAGCGGAGAGACCCAGTACTTC

v_call: TRBV5-1
clone_size: .
j_call: TRBJ2-1
d_call: .
cdr3_aa: CASSTGSYNEQFF
cdr3_nt: TGCGCCAGCAGTACAGGGAGTTACAATGAGCAGTTCTTC

v_call: TRBV6-5
clone_size: .
j_call: TRBJ2-7
d_call: TRBD1
cdr3_aa: CASMYGQGVFEQYF
cdr3_nt: TGTGCCAGCATGTACGGACAGGGGGTTTTCGAGCAGTACTTC

v_call: TRBV14
clone_size: .
j_call: TRBJ2-1
d_call: TRBD1
cdr3_aa: CASSLRTGTGGAEQFF
cdr3_nt: TGTGCCAGCAGCCTACGAACCGGGACAGGGGGCGCGGAGCAGTTCTTC

v_call: TRBV10-3
clone_size: .
j_call: TRBJ2-5
d_call: TRBD2
cdr3_aa: CAISESISRTSGGRETQYF
cdr3_nt: TGTGCCATCAGTGAGTCGATAAGTAGGACTAGCGGGGGAAGAGAGACCCAGTACTTC

v_call: TRBV12-3/TRBV12-4
clone_size: .
j_call: TRBJ1-2
d_call: .
cdr3_aa: CASSRRYGYTF
cdr3_nt: TGTGCCAGCAGCCGACGATATGGCTACACCTTC

v_call: TRBV7-9
clone_size: .
j_call: TRBJ1-4
d_call: TRBD1
cdr3_aa: CASSSTGAGFDEKLFF
cdr3_nt: TGTGCCAGCAGCTCGACAGGGGCAGGGTTTGATGAAAAACTGTTTTTT

v_call: TRBV14
clone_size: .
j_call: TRBJ2-1
d_call: .
cdr3_aa: CASSEATFGEQFF
cdr3_nt: TGTGCCAGCAGCGAAGCCACATTCGGTGAGCAGTTCTTC

v_call: TRBV27
clone_size: once
j_call: TRBJ2-1
d_call: TRBD2
cdr3_aa: CASSLLRDSGRGAEQFF
cdr3_nt: TGTGCCAGCAGTTTATTACGGGATAGCGGGAGGGGGGCTGAGCAGTTCTTC

v_call: TRBV7-9
clone_size: few
j_call: TRBJ1-5
d_call: .
cdr3_aa: CASSLGGVNQPQHF
cdr3_nt: TGTGCCAGCAGCTTAGGGGGGGTTAATCAGCCCCAGCATTTT

v_call: TRBV6-1
clone_size: .
j_call: TRBJ2-7
d_call: .
cdr3_aa: CASSEAGANYEQYF
cdr3_nt: TGTGCCAGCAGTGAAGCTGGGGCCAATTACGAGCAGTACTTC

v_call: TRBV19
clone_size: .
j_call: TRBJ1-5
d_call: .
cdr3_aa: CASSMWGAGQPQHF
cdr3_nt: TGTGCCAGTAGTATGTGGGGCGCGGGGCAGCCCCAGCATTTT

v_call: TRBV5-1
clone_size: .
j_call: TRBJ2-2
d_call: TRBD1
cdr3_aa: CASSIGTGSTGELFF
cdr3_nt: TGCGCCAGCAGCATCGGGACAGGGTCGACCGGGGAGCTGTTTTTT